These 26 T cell receptor beta chains were sequenced from one sample in a study of blood T cell repertoires in COVID-19. Sequencing was performed with immunoSEQ multiplex PCR; in TCRdb, only in-frame clones are kept and a portion is missing. The repertoire holds under 450,000 clones, with 75% to 90% as singletons. Sequencing was carried out using PBMCs or T cells enriched from blood (not recorded which). These receptors were taken from a woman in her 50s who had recovered from COVID-19.

The rearrangement links TRBV2 to TRBJ1-5, with TRBD1 as a possible D gene (5 bases). V was cut by 0 bases and J by 5 bases, with 11 bases left in between. CDR1 SNHLY and CDR2 FYNNEI come from the germline V gene. The CDR3 runs 15 residues. CDR3 DNA: TGTGCCAGCAGTGAAGCGGGGGGACGACATCAGCCCCAGCATTTT. Its protein product is CASSEAGGRHQPQHF.

This clone was counted between two and nine times. The V and J genes are TRBV11-3 and TRBJ2-1; 8 bases map to TRBD1. Germline trimming cut 5 bases from V and 4 bases from J; bases unmatched to any gene: 4. CDR1 is SGHNT, CDR2 YENEEA, per germline. The CDR3 is made up of 14 amino acids. The CDR3 DNA sequence: TGTGCCAGCAGCCTGGACAGGGTTTACAATGAGCAGTTCTTC. It yields the protein CASSLDRVYNEQFF.

This clone was counted only a few times. The genes are TRBV5-1 and TRBJ1-1; D gene ambiguous. CDR3 size: 15 residues. The V gene's germline CDR1 is SGHRS and CDR2 YFSETQ. V lost 0 bases, J lost 5 bases, and 14 bases lay in between. The CDR3 reads CASSLDPGDGTEAFF. The CDR3, as DNA: TGCGCCAGCAGCTTGGATCCCGGGGATGGTACTGAAGCTTTCTTT.

The chain employs TRBV19 and TRBJ1-5, with D possibly TRBD1 on 6 matching bases. V gave up 1 base and J gave up 3 bases, with 10 bases separating them. The length of the CDR3 is 15 residues. Germline V lookup: CDR1 LNHDA, CDR2 SQIVND (reference sequence). The CDR3 nucleotides read TGTGCCAGTAGTATAGTTCAGGGGATCAATCAGCCCCAGCATTTT. This translates into CASSIVQGINQPQHF.

V is TRBV12-3 or TRBV12-4 and J is TRBJ1-2, with a possible D match to TRBD1 (6 bases). Trimming removed 7 bases from V and 4 bases from J, with 13 bases in between. The CDR3 is made up of 13 amino acids. CDR3 in amino acids: CASKGGPGYGYTF. In DNA form, the CDR3 reads TGTGCCAGCAAGGGGGGGCCAGGCTATGGCTACACCTTC.

In DNA form, the CDR3 reads TGCGCCAGCATGCCGTCCCCGGGACAGGGGAACACTGAAGCTTTCTTT. This codes for CASMPSPGQGNTEAFF. V gene TRBV23-1 combines with J gene TRBJ1-1; 9 bases are shared with TRBD1. TRBV23-1 is noted as an ORF with a role that remains uncertain. Trimming took 7 bases from V and 1 from J; bases not matched to a gene: 10. The CDR3 spans 16 residues.

In this sample, this clone turned up many times. The chain links TRBV4-2 to TRBJ2-7; D may be TRBD2 (7 bases). The germline V gene has CDR1 LGHNA and CDR2 YNFKEQ. V lost 4 bases and J lost 5, with 24 bases in between. The CDR3 covers 17 residues. The CDR3 spells CASSPILRGPLFHEQYF. CDR3 bases: TGTGCCAGCAGCCCTATTTTGCGGGGGCCCTTATTCCACGAGCAGTACTTC.

V usage is TRBV30 and J usage is TRBJ1-1; possibly TRBD1 for D (6 bases). Trimming took 3 bases from V and 10 from J, leaving 12 bases between them. CDR1 GTSNPN and CDR2 SVGIG come from the germline V gene (reference sequence). This CDR3 region has 11 residues. CDR3: CAWSVGGAAFF. The DNA of the CDR3 is TGTGCCTGGAGCGTAGGGGGGGCAGCTTTCTTT.

This clone was counted once. The J gene is TRBJ1-3, the V gene TRBV2; possible D gene TRBD1, 5 bases. Germline CDR1 reads SNHLY; CDR2 reads FYNNEI. This CDR3 has 15 amino acids. With 7 bases removed from V and 0 bases from J, the gap between germline ends came to 13 bases. CDR3 nucleotides: TGTGCCAGCACTCAAAGACAGTTCTCTGGAAACACCATATATTTT. It encodes CASTQRQFSGNTIYF. Using reference TRBV2 and TRBJ1-3 for the parts outside the CDR3, the full variable domain is EPEVTQTPSHQVTQMGQEVILRCVPISNHLYFYWYRQILGQKVEFLVSFYNNEISEKSEIFDDQFSVERPDGSNFTLKIRSTKLEDSAMYFCASTQRQFSGNTIYFGEGSWLTVV.

The chain uses TRBV6-4 and TRBJ1-2, with TRBD1 matching over 7 bases. The CDR3 has 19 amino acids. Losses at the gene ends were 9 bases for V and 7 bases for J; bases not matched to a gene: 29. Germline V gene data show CDR1 as MRHNA and CDR2 as SNTAGT. This CDR3 is CARENGGTAARGPQFGYTF. CDR3 nucleotide sequence: TGTGCCAGAGAAAATGGCGGGACAGCGGCGCGAGGCCCCCAATTTGGCTACACCTTC.

The V call is TRBV18, the J call TRBJ2-7; no clear D. V was trimmed by 3 bases and J by 1 base, leaving 13 bases between them. Germline CDR1 is KGHSH and CDR2 is LQKENI. CDR3 length: 15 amino acids. CDR3 sequence: CASSPGPTQSYEQYF. The CDR3 bases are TGTGCCAGCTCACCCGGCCCGACTCAATCCTACGAGCAGTACTTC.

This clone has just one count. V and J are TRBV4-2 and TRBJ1-6, with TRBD1 as a possible D gene (5 bases). Germline CDR1 reads LGHNA; CDR2 reads YNFKEQ. This CDR3 is built from 16 residues. V dropped 0 bases and J dropped 4 bases, with 10 bases sitting between them. The CDR3 DNA reads TGTGCCAGCAGCCAAGATGACAGTGGGTATAATTCACCCCTCCACTTT. Its translation: CASSQDDSGYNSPLHF.

The chain joins TRBV19 to TRBJ1-5; D is perhaps TRBD1 (6 bases). Germline CDR1 LNHDA, CDR2 SQIVND (reference sequence). CDR3 length equals 14 residues. Trimming cost V 6 bases and J 7 bases, with 16 bases left between them. This chain's CDR3 is CASSTPRGGQPQHF. The CDR3 nucleotides are TGTGCCAGTAGCACACCCAGGGGTGGACAGCCCCAGCATTTT. Based on the CDR3 plus reference TRBV19 and TRBJ1-5, the full variable domain is DGGITQSPKYLFRKEGQNVTLSCEQNLNHDAMYWYRQDPGQGLRLIYYSQIVNDFQKGDIAEGYSVSREKKESFPLTVTSAQKNPTAFYLCASSTPRGGQPQHFGDGTRLSIL.

The chain joins TRBV2 to TRBJ2-3; tentatively, D is TRBD1 (6 bases). V was trimmed by 5 bases and J by 0 bases, leaving 12 bases between them. Germline V lookup: CDR1 SNHLY, CDR2 FYNNEI. The CDR3 runs 15 residues. The CDR3 protein is CASSLQGQSTDTQYF. DNA for the CDR3: TGTGCCAGCAGTTTACAGGGCCAAAGCACAGATACGCAGTATTTT.

The chain joins TRBV5-4 to TRBJ1-1, with D possibly matching TRBD1 (6 bases). V was pared by 1 base and J by 11 bases, with 27 bases between. Germline CDR1 SGHNT, CDR2 YYREEE (reference sequence). CDR3 length: 17 amino acids. For the CDR3, the DNA is TGTGCCAGCAGCTTGAGGCAGGGGAATTACGGGCAGAGTCGTGCTTTCTTT. Encoded protein: CASSLRQGNYGQSRAFF.

This sequence joins TRBV7-2 and TRBJ2-1, with a possible D match to TRBD2 (7 bases). The germline V and J ends were trimmed by 6 bases and 6 bases, with 18 bases remaining between them. Germline V gene data show CDR1 as SGHTA and CDR2 as FQGNSA. CDR3 length: 15 amino acids. The CDR3 nucleotides are TGTGCCAGCAGTAGTAGGGGGAGGGGCGGCAATGAGCAGTTCTTC. This codes for CASSSRGRGGNEQFF.

The chain couples TRBV5-1 to TRBJ2-2; 10 nucleotides agree with TRBD1. The germline V gene has CDR1 SGHRS and CDR2 YFSETQ. J was trimmed by 5 bases and V by 4 bases; bases with no gene match: 2. This CDR3 has 14 residues. The CDR3 nucleotides are TGCGCCAGCAGCATGGACAGGGGGACCGGGGAGCTGTTTTTT. Translation gives CASSMDRGTGELFF.

This clone was seen once. The CDR3 region has the DNA TGTGCCAGTAGCCCGGGACAGGGAGTGTCAAAACTGTTTTTT. It translates to CASSPGQGVSKLFF. V is TRBV19 and J is TRBJ1-4, with TRBD1 matching 9 bases. Germline V lookup: CDR1 LNHDA, CDR2 SQIVND (reference sequence). There are 14 residues in the CDR3. V shed 6 bases and J 10 bases; nucleotides not matched to a gene: 9.

This chain connects TRBV2 to TRBJ1-2; D possibly corresponds to TRBD1 (6 bases). V lost 5 bases, J lost 3 bases, and 10 bases lay in between. The CDR3 has 13 residues. Germline loops: CDR1 SNHLY, CDR2 FYNNEI. Written as DNA, the CDR3 is TGTGCCAGCAGTACCGGGACATACTATGGCTACACCTTC. Translated, it gives CASSTGTYYGYTF. Full variable domain (outside the CDR3, taken from reference TRBV2 and TRBJ1-2): EPEVTQTPSHQVTQMGQEVILRCVPISNHLYFYWYRQILGQKVEFLVSFYNNEISEKSEIFDDQFSVERPDGSNFTLKIRSTKLEDSAMYFCASSTGTYYGYTFGSGTRLTVV.

The chain joins TRBV6-2 or TRBV6-3 to TRBJ1-6; D possibly corresponds to TRBD1 (5 bases). The V and J ends lost 5 bases and 7 bases respectively, with 9 bases between them. This CDR3 comprises 13 residues. Germline values: CDR1 MNHEY, CDR2 SVGEGT. The CDR3 loop is CASSKAGNSPLHF. The CDR3 bases are TGTGCCAGCAGTAAGGCAGGGAATTCACCCCTCCACTTT.

This chain uses TRBV6-5 with TRBJ2-1, with 9 bases aligning to TRBD1. The CDR3 sequence is 14 residues long. V dropped 8 bases and J dropped 6; count of bases not matched to a gene: 8. CDR1 is MNHEY and CDR2 is SVGAGI in the germline V gene. This CDR3 is CASLADRGSNEQFF. CDR3 coding DNA: TGTGCCAGCTTAGCGGACAGGGGTTCCAATGAGCAGTTCTTC.

This clone was counted once. The genes are TRBV5-1 and TRBJ1-4; D not resolved. There are 15 residues in the CDR3. Looked up from germline, CDR1 is SGHRS and CDR2 is YFSETQ. Between the trimmed V and J ends, which lost 5 bases and 0 bases, there was a span of 11 bases. The CDR3 loop is CASSGEVATNEKLFF. CDR3 DNA sequence: TGCGCCAGCAGTGGGGAGGTTGCAACTAATGAAAAACTGTTTTTT.

The rearrangement uses TRBV7-9 and TRBJ2-1, with no clear D. The CDR3 is 12 residues long. Germline CDR1 and CDR2: SEHNR and FQNEAQ (reference sequence). Trimming removed 2 bases at V and 8 bases at J, with 7 bases between. The CDR3 reads CASSLTGDEQFF. CDR3 in DNA: TGTGCCAGCAGCTTAACGGGTGATGAGCAGTTCTTC.

J is TRBJ1-1 and V is TRBV7-6; D not certain. V was pared by 5 bases and J by 8 bases, with 12 bases between. Germline assignment: CDR1 SGHVS and CDR2 FNYEAQ. This CDR3 has 12 amino acids. Here the CDR3 reads CASSLGEGEAFF. As DNA, the CDR3 is TGTGCCAGCAGCCTTGGGGAGGGAGAAGCTTTCTTT. The full variable domain, with the rest looked up from reference TRBV7-6 and TRBJ1-1, is GAGVSQSPRYKVTKRGQDVALRCDPISGHVSLYWYRQALGQGPEFLTYFNYEAQQDKSGLPNDRFSAERPEGSISTLTIQRTEQRDSAMYRCASSLGEGEAFFGQGTRLTVV.

This clone was detected a few times. The chain combines TRBV6-5 with TRBJ1-2; weak D call: TRBD1 (5 bases). The CDR3 loop spans 13 amino acids. CDR1 and CDR2 from the germline V gene are MNHEY and SVGAGI. Trimming removed 8 bases from V and 4 bases from J, with 14 bases in between. In nucleotides, the CDR3 is TGTGCCAGCCTAGGGGCAACCCCCTATGGCTACACCTTC. Residues: CASLGATPYGYTF.

This chain joins TRBV6-4 and TRBJ1-5, with TRBD1 matching 11 bases. Germline V gene sequence: CDR1 MRHNA, CDR2 SNTAGT. The CDR3 contains 15 residues. V dropped 4 bases and J dropped 9; count of bases not matched to a gene: 8. As DNA, the CDR3 is TGTGCCAGCAGTGCCGAGGGACAGGGGGGGCTGCCCCAGCATTTT. Protein product: CASSAEGQGGLPQHF.